This TCR beta chain was retrieved from a study of cytomegalovirus exposure and HLA in healthy donors. Study-wide results and limits: The classifier reportedly diagnosed cytomegalovirus status with high sensitivity and specificity. Altogether, some 170 TCR beta chains were recorded as cytomegalovirus-associated.

As for this clone: Antigen unknown.

V gave up 2 bases and J gave up 2 bases; unmatched junction bases: 5. Germline V gives CDR1 SGHDT, CDR2 YYEEEE. CDR3 size: 16 residues. A multiplex PCR was run with 60 Vbeta primers and 13 Jbeta primers. Only in-frame clones appear in the TCRdb table, and some are missing; sequencing was by immunoSEQ multiplex PCR. Here the sample spans under 65,000 clones, around 80% being singletons. Source material: PBMCs. The clonotype originates from a man between 50 and 59 years old in good health and CMV-seronegative. This chain joins TRBV5-6 and TRBJ2-5, with 11 bases aligning to TRBD2. The CDR3 loop is CASSFLAGGIQETQYF. In DNA, the CDR3 is TGTGCCAGCAGCTTTCTAGCGGGGGGAATTCAAGAGACCCAGTACTTC.